What follows are 24 T cell receptor beta chains derived from one specimen sequenced in a study of T cell repertoires in cytomegalovirus infection. Their antigen targets remain unknown. TCRdb itself ran the reads through MiXCR, one entry per CDR3 protein. Here the sample spans around 130,000 distinct CDR3 sequences, 20% to 30% being singletons. The source material was PBMCs, sequenced either directly or after in vitro stimulation (not recorded which). The receptors shown here come from a human donor in good health (CMV status not recorded). Some clones in this sample may be carry-over from other donors' samples.

V is TRBV20-1 and J is TRBJ1-6; no clear D. CDR3 length: 14 amino acids. Per germline, CDR1 DFQATT and CDR2 SNEGSKA (reference sequence). Deletions cut 5 bases from V and 10 bases from J, with 18 bases between. The CDR3 spells CSASPMEGGSPLHF. DNA for the CDR3: TGCAGTGCTTCCCCCATGGAGGGTGGATCACCCCTCCACTTT.

This clonotype was picked up a small number of times. The chain recombines TRBV7-2 with TRBJ2-6, with a weak D call TRBD2 (6 bases). The germline V gene has CDR1 SGHTA and CDR2 FQGNSA. The CDR3 is made up of 21 amino acids. V lost 3 bases to trimming and J lost 4 bases, with 28 bases between them. CDR3 protein: CASSFLRGSGSLASGANVLTF. The CDR3 DNA reads TGTGCCAGCAGCTTTTTACGGGGTTCCGGGTCACTAGCTTCCGGGGCCAACGTCCTGACTTTC.

CDR3 nucleotides: TGTGCCAGCATCTCAGGGACCACAGATAATTCACCCCTCCACTTT. Protein product: CASISGTTDNSPLHF. J is TRBJ1-6 and V is TRBV2, with a possible D match to TRBD1 (5 bases). The germline V and J ends were trimmed by 7 bases and 5 bases, with 15 bases remaining between them. The V gene's germline CDR1 is SNHLY and CDR2 FYNNEI. There are 15 residues in the CDR3.

This clonotype occurred many times. J is TRBJ1-4 and V is TRBV7-8, with a possible D match to TRBD1 (5 bases). The CDR3 has 15 residues. Trimming stripped 2 bases from V and 5 bases from J, with 12 bases between. CDR1 SGHVS and CDR2 FQNEAQ come from the germline V gene. CDR3 bases: TGTGCCAGCAGCTTAAGGGGTGGGAGGAATGAAAAACTGTTTTTT. Residues: CASSLRGGRNEKLFF. Full variable domain (outside the CDR3, taken from reference TRBV7-8 and TRBJ1-4): GAGVSQSPRYKVAKRGQDVALRCDPISGHVSLFWYQQALGQGPEFLTYFQNEAQLDKSGLPSDRFFAERPEGSVSTLKIQRTQQEDSAVYLCASSLRGGRNEKLFFGSGTQLSVL.

This clonotype was observed at least ten times. This chain connects TRBV7-2 to TRBJ2-1; 7 bases agree with TRBD1. The CDR3 has 15 amino acids. Trimming at V came to 5 bases and at J to 4 bases, leaving 8 bases not matched to a gene. From germline, CDR1 is SGHTA and CDR2 FQGNSA. The CDR3 DNA reads as TGTGCCAGCAGCCCTCCAGGGACAGCATACAATGAGCAGTTCTTC. Protein product: CASSPPGTAYNEQFF.

This chain connects TRBV27 to TRBJ2-1, with TRBD2 identical over 10 bases. The CDR3 totals 16 residues. V lost 6 bases and J lost 8; bases outside the gene matches: 13. The germline gives CDR1 MNHEY, CDR2 SMNVEV (reference sequence). The CDR3 reads CASSHSLAGEYDEQFF. The DNA of the CDR3 is TGTGCCAGCAGCCATTCCCTAGCGGGAGAATACGATGAGCAGTTCTTC.

To note about this clonotype: This may stem from a read error, because a much larger clone lies one nucleotide away. This sequence joins TRBV4-1 and TRBJ1-5; 8 bases are shared with TRBD1. The CDR3 is made up of 15 amino acids. Germline V gives CDR1 MGHRA, CDR2 YSYEKL. The CDR3 loop reads CASSHIGQGIWPQRF. The CDR3 DNA reads as TGCGCCAGCAGCCACATCGGACAGGGTATATGGCCCCAGCGTTTT.

This clonotype was picked up a small number of times. V usage is TRBV25-1 and J usage is TRBJ2-5; D call uncertain. V was pared by 3 bases and J by 5 bases, with 7 bases between. The germline gives CDR1 MGHDK, CDR2 SYGVNS. The CDR3 totals 12 residues. In nucleotides, the CDR3 is TGTGCCAGCAGTGATCCTGGGGAGACCCAGTACTTC. This codes for CASSDPGETQYF.

This clonotype was detected ten times or more. Here the CDR3 DNA reads TGTGCCAGCAGCCCCTCGGGCGGGAGAATGACCGGGGAGCTGTTTTTT. This codes for CASSPSGGRMTGELFF. The V and J genes are TRBV7-3 and TRBJ2-2; 7 bases map to TRBD2. CDR1 and CDR2 (germline): SGHTA, FQGTGA. With V trimmed by 5 bases and J by 5 bases, 11 bases remained unmatched. There are 16 residues in the CDR3.

This rearrangement joins TRBV7-2 to TRBJ2-2; D might be TRBD2 (6 bases). V lost 2 bases, J lost 7 bases, and 20 bases lay in between. CDR1 is SGHTA, CDR2 FQGNSA, per germline. This CDR3 is built from 17 residues. CDR3 coding DNA: TGTGCCAGCAGCTTAAGGGTGGGTCGGAGGGCGAACGGGGAGCTGTTTTTT. Translated, it gives CASSLRVGRRANGELFF.

The gene calls are TRBV6-1 and TRBJ2-2; tentative D call: TRBD1 (6 bases). V was pared by 6 bases and J by 0 bases, with 11 bases between. The CDR3 contains 15 residues. Germline V lookup: CDR1 MNHNS, CDR2 SASEGT. This chain's CDR3 is CASSLQGSNTGELFF. The CDR3 DNA reads TGTGCCAGCAGCTTACAGGGTTCGAACACCGGGGAGCTGTTTTTT.

The chain joins TRBV12-3 or TRBV12-4 to TRBJ2-4; the D is unclear. Trimming removed 1 base from V and 9 bases from J, with 10 bases in between. The CDR3 has 13 amino acids. CDR3 protein: CASSLDGWGIQYF. The DNA for the CDR3 is TGTGCCAGCAGTTTAGATGGTTGGGGCATTCAGTACTTC.

This chain joins TRBV5-6 and TRBJ2-7; D possibly corresponds to TRBD2 (5 bases). Trimming took 2 bases from V and 9 from J, leaving 24 bases between them. This CDR3 spans 16 amino acids. Germline CDR1 is SGHDT and CDR2 is YYEEEE. This CDR3 is CASSLLERTIAWGQYF. CDR3 sequence (DNA): TGTGCCAGCAGCTTATTAGAGCGGACGATTGCATGGGGGCAGTACTTC.

This clonotype has ten or more counts. The V call is TRBV7-6, the J call TRBJ2-3; unclear D gene. CDR1 and CDR2 (germline): SGHVS, FNYEAQ. The CDR3 contains 15 residues. Trimming took off 0 bases at V and 3 bases at J, with 10 bases between the two ends. CDR3 sequence reads: CASSLASGRTDTQYF. The CDR3 DNA reads as TGTGCCAGCAGCTTAGCTTCCGGGCGAACAGATACGCAGTATTTT.

V and J are TRBV19 and TRBJ1-1; D unresolved. From germline, CDR1 is LNHDA and CDR2 SQIVND (reference sequence). V gave up 5 bases and J gave up 2 bases, with 9 bases separating them. The CDR3 extends over 13 amino acids. The CDR3 loop is CASSQTLNTEAFF. The CDR3 DNA follows: TGTGCCAGTAGTCAAACCCTCAACACTGAAGCTTTCTTT.

As concerns this clonotype: This could be a read error, since a much larger clone is one nucleotide away. The chain has TRBV11-2 and TRBJ1-3, with D possibly TRBD1 on 6 matching bases. Germline assignment: CDR1 SGHAT and CDR2 FQNNGV. This CDR3 contains 16 residues. CDR3 amino acids: CANSGRTESSGNTIYF. DNA for the CDR3: TGTGCCAACAGCGGGCGGACAGAGAGCTCTGGAAACACCATATATTTT.

This clonotype was detected many times. This sequence joins TRBV12-3 or TRBV12-4 and TRBJ2-7; perhaps D is TRBD1 or TRBD2 (5 bases each). There are 13 residues in the CDR3. V was pared by 9 bases and J by 2 bases, with 14 bases between. CDR3 region: CASTRDHTYEQYF. As DNA, the CDR3 is TGTGCCAGTACCCGGGACCATACCTACGAGCAGTACTTC.

This rearrangement joins TRBV27 to TRBJ2-4; TRBD1 matches at 10 bases. Germline values: CDR1 MNHEY, CDR2 SMNVEV (reference sequence). CDR3 length equals 15 residues. Germline trimming cut 5 bases from V and 4 bases from J; bases unmatched to any gene: 5. In DNA form, the CDR3 reads TGTGCCAGCAGTCCCTCGGACAGGGGGAAAAACATTCAGTACTTC. This encodes CASSPSDRGKNIQYF.

The CDR3 sequence: CASSSQEHTDTQYF. The CDR3 coding sequence is TGTGCCAGCAGCTCGCAGGAACACACAGATACGCAGTATTTT. V and J are TRBV7-9 and TRBJ2-3; D uncertain. The CDR3 spans 14 residues. CDR1 is SEHNR and CDR2 is FQNEAQ in the germline V gene (reference sequence). Trimming took off 4 bases at V and 2 bases at J, with 10 bases between the two ends.

This clonotype was found a few times. V is TRBV9 and J is TRBJ2-2; 7 bases fit TRBD2. Per the germline V gene, CDR1 is SGDLS and CDR2 is YYNGEE. The CDR3 loop spans 16 amino acids. J was trimmed by 5 bases and V by 3 bases; bases with no gene match: 10. Here the CDR3 reads CASSAAGSPRTGELFF. CDR3 DNA sequence: TGTGCCAGCAGCGCAGCGGGGAGCCCCCGGACCGGGGAGCTGTTTTTT.

The chain employs TRBV12-3 or TRBV12-4 and TRBJ1-1; D possibly corresponds to TRBD1 (5 bases). V lost 5 bases and J 8 bases, leaving 12 bases between the germline ends. There are 12 residues in the CDR3. The CDR3 spells CASSGGLWEAFF. In DNA, the CDR3 is TGTGCCAGCAGTGGGGGTCTCTGGGAAGCTTTCTTT.

This clonotype appeared many times. The chain couples TRBV7-9 to TRBJ2-7; D might be TRBD2 (6 bases). In germline, CDR1 is SEHNR, CDR2 FQNEAQ (reference sequence). The length of the CDR3 is 12 residues. Trimming left V 5 bases short and J 4 bases short, with 9 bases between. The CDR3 DNA reads TGTGCCAGCAGCGCCGGGAGTTACGAGCAGTACTTC. It yields the protein CASSAGSYEQYF. Complete variable domain (other parts from reference TRBV7-9 and TRBJ2-7): DTGVSQNPRHKITKRGQNVTFRCDPISEHNRLYWYRQTLGQGPEFLTYFQNEAQLEKSRLLSDRFSAERPKGSFSTLEIQRTEQGDSAMYLCASSAGSYEQYFGPGTRLTVT.

This clonotype has more than one count but fewer than ten. V gene TRBV7-8 combines with J gene TRBJ2-5; D perhaps matches TRBD1 (6 bases). The V gene lost 2 bases and the J gene lost 1 base, with 11 bases spanning the gap. From germline, CDR1 is SGHVS and CDR2 FQNEAQ. This CDR3 comprises 15 residues. In nucleotides, the CDR3 is TGTGCCAGCAGCTTACCGACAGGCTTCCAAGAGACCCAGTACTTC. Amino acid sequence: CASSLPTGFQETQYF.

This clonotype is a singleton in its sample. The DNA for the CDR3 is TGTGCCAGCAGTCCACGGACTAGCCCCATCGGTGAGCAGTTCTTC. This encodes CASSPRTSPIGEQFF. This chain links TRBV27 with TRBJ2-1, with 8 bases that match TRBD2. There are 15 residues in the CDR3. The germline V gene has CDR1 MNHEY and CDR2 SMNVEV (reference sequence). V was clipped by 5 bases and J by 9 bases; unmatched bases: 12.